This T cell receptor (beta chain) is drawn from a study of monozygotic twins with inflammatory bowel disease. In regard to this clonotype: Its antigen is currently unknown.

This CDR3 is built from 18 residues. CDR1 is LGHNA and CDR2 is YSLEER in the germline V gene. Study-level results: Patients with IBD had less TCRbeta diversity (inverse Simpson) than their healthy co-twins.

Following a re-call of the 5' RACE reads, TCRdb has one entry per CDR3 protein and lacks DNA. This sample's clone table lists 150,000 to 200,000 distinct CDR3 sequences. This chain joins TRBV4-3 and TRBJ2-2; absent DNA, TCRdb's TRBD2 call cannot be checked. Sequenced: blood. This clonotype was sampled from a human donor with ulcerative colitis or Crohn's disease, or a healthy co-twin of an affected twin (not recorded which). The CDR3 sequence is CASSQEWTSGRIAGELFF.